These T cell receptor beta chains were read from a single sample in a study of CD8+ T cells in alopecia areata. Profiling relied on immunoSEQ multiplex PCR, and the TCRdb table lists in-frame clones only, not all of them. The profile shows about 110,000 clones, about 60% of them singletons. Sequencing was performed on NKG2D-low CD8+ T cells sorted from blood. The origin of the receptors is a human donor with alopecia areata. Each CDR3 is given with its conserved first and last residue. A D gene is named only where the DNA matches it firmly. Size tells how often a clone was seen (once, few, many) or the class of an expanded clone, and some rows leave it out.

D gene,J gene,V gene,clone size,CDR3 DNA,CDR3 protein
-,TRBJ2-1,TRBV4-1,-,TGCGCCAGCAGCACCCCCAGCGCGGGTAATGAGCAGTTCTTC,CASSTPSAGNEQFF
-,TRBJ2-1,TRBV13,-,TGTGCCAGCCGTACACAGTACAATGAGCAGTTCTTC,CASRTQYNEQFF
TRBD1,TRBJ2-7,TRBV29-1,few,TGCAGCGTCCGGGACAGCTACGAGCAGTACTTC,CSVRDSYEQYF
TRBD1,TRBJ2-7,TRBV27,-,TGTGCCAGCCATCCTACAGGGGTCCTTTACGAGCAGTACTTC,CASHPTGVLYEQYF
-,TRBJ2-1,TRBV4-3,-,TGCGCCAGCAGCCAGCTGACAGGATACAATGAGCAGTTCTTC,CASSQLTGYNEQFF
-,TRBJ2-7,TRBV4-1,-,TGCGCCAGCAGCCAAGTAATTACAGGGAGCTCTTACGAGCAGTACTTC,CASSQVITGSSYEQYF
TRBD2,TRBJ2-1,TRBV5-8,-,TGTGCCAGCAGCTCGGGACTAGCGTTAGCTGAGCAGTTCTTC,CASSSGLALAEQFF
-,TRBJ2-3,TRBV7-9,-,TGTGCCAGCACCTCCCCGGGCACAGATACGCAGTATTTT,CASTSPGTDTQYF
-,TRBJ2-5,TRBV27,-,TGTGCCAGCAGTCTAAGGGGGGCGAGGAAAGAGACCCAGTACTTC,CASSLRGARKETQYF
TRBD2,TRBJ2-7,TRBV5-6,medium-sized,TGTGCCAGCATTGGACTAGCGGGAGATTACGAGCAGTACTTC,CASIGLAGDYEQYF
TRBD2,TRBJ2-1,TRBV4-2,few,TGTGCCAGCAGCCAAACTAGCGGGTCCAACAATGAGCAGTTCTTC,CASSQTSGSNNEQFF
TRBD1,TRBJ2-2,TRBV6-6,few,TGTGCCAGCAGTTTGGACAGGCCGAACACCGGGGAGCTGTTTTTT,CASSLDRPNTGELFF
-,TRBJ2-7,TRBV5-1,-,TGCGCCAGCAGCTTGACCGGGGGCAGTGGCTACGAGCAGTACTTC,CASSLTGGSGYEQYF
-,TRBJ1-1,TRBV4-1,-,TGCGCCAGCAGCTACCGAAGGGCGGTTACTGGGGCGAACACTGAAGCTTTCTTT,CASSYRRAVTGANTEAFF
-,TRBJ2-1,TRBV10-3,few,TGTGCCATCAGTCAGTCCCCAGGCCCAATTACTTACAATGAGCAGTTCTTC,CAISQSPGPITYNEQFF
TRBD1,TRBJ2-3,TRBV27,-,TGTGCCAGCAGTATCCGGGACAGGAGCACAGATACGCAGTATTTT,CASSIRDRSTDTQYF
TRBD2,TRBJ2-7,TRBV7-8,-,TGTGCCAGCAGCCCTGGGACTAGCGGGAGGGCCAGGCAGTACTTC,CASSPGTSGRARQYF
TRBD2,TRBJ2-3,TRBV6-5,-,TGTGCCAGCAGTTACGTAGCGGGTGAGGGCACAGATACGCAGTATTTT,CASSYVAGEGTDTQYF
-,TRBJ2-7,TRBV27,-,TGTGCCAGCAGTTTAAGGACACACTACGAGCAGTACTTC,CASSLRTHYEQYF
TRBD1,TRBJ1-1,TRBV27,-,TGTGCCAGCAGTTTCACGACAGGGTCTGAAGCTTTCTTT,CASSFTTGSEAFF
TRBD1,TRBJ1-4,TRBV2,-,TGTGCCATTCTACAGGGGGACTATGAAAAACTGTTTTTT,CAILQGDYEKLFF
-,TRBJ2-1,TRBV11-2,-,TGTGCCAGCAGCTTAGTGCGGGAGCAGTTCTTC,CASSLVREQFF
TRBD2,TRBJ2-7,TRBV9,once,TGTGCCAGCAGCCTCGGACTAGCGGGAGGGGGTTTAACCTACGAGCAGTACTTC,CASSLGLAGGGLTYEQYF
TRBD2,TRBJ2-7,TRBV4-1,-,TGCGCCAGCAGCCAAGGTCGTATGGCGGGACTAGCGACCTACGAGCAGTACTTC,CASSQGRMAGLATYEQYF
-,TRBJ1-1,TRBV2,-,TGTGCCAGCAGTGACCCCCTGGCAGCAAACACTGAAGCTTTCTTT,CASSDPLAANTEAFF
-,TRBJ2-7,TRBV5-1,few,TGCGCCAGCAGCTTGGCAGGGGCAAACGAGCAGTACTTC,CASSLAGANEQYF
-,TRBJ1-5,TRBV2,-,TGTGCCAGCAGTGGCGGTCAGCGTAATCAGCCCCAGCATTTT,CASSGGQRNQPQHF
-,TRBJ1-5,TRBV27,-,TGTGCCAGCAGTCGTGGTAGCAATCAGCCCCAGCATTTT,CASSRGSNQPQHF
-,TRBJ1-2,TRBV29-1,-,TGCAGCGCCGCCACGCGGACAGCCATACGTGGCTACACCTTC,CSAATRTAIRGYTF
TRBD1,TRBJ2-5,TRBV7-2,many,TGTGCCAGCAGCCCAGCGGACAGGGGGGTCCAAGAGACCCAGTACTTC,CASSPADRGVQETQYF
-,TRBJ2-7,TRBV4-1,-,TGCGCCAGCGCCGCCACTGCGGACCGCTCCTACGAGCAGTACTTC,CASAATADRSYEQYF
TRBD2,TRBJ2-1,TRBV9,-,TGTGCCAGCAGCGGAGGACTAGCGGGAGCGTTCGCGTCCTACAATGAGCAGTTCTTC,CASSGGLAGAFASYNEQFF
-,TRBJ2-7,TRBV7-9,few,TGTGCCAGCAGTCCCGCATCGGTAAGCTCCTACGAGCAGTACTTC,CASSPASVSSYEQYF
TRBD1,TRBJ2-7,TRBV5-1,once,TGCGCCAGCAGTTGGGACAGTCGCGCCTACGAGCAGTACTTC,CASSWDSRAYEQYF
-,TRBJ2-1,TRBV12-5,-,TGTGCTAGTGGTAGCGACGGGAATGAGCAGTTCTTC,CASGSDGNEQFF
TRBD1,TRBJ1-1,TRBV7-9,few,TGTGCCAGCAGCTCACTTCGAGGGACAGGAGAGAGAGGCACTGAAGCTTTCTTT,CASSSLRGTGERGTEAFF
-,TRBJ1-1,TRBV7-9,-,TGTGCCAGCAGGTTGGCGGGGGACTCGACTTTCTTT,CASRLAGDSTFF
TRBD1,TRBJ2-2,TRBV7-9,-,TGTGCCAGCAGCTATCACCCGGGACAGGGAAACACCGGGGAGCTGTTTTTT,CASSYHPGQGNTGELFF
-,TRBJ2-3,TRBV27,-,TGTGCCAGCAGTTCGGCAGGTTTACAGGATACGCAGTATTTT,CASSSAGLQDTQYF
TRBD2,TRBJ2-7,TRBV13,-,TGTGCCAGCAGCTATGGGACTAGCGGCTACGAGCAGTACTTC,CASSYGTSGYEQYF
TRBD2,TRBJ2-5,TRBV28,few,TGTGCCAGCACCCTGACAGAGCGGGAGGGATTCGTCGGGGAGACCCAGTACTTC,CASTLTEREGFVGETQYF
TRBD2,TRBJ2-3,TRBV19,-,TGTGCCAGTAGTATCTCTAGCGGGCCGATCAAAGGCACAGATACGCAGTATTTT,CASSISSGPIKGTDTQYF
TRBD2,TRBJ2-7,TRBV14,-,TGTGCCAGCAGCCAGGGACTAGGTCCCTACGAGCAGTACTTC,CASSQGLGPYEQYF
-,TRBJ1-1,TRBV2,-,TGTGCCAGCAGTGAAATGAGTGGTTACACTGAAGCTTTCTTT,CASSEMSGYTEAFF
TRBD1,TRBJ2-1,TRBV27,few,TGTGCCAGAAGGGGTCAGGGGGTTCGCAATGAGCAGTTCTTC,CARRGQGVRNEQFF
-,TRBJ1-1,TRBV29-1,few,TGCAGCGTTGAGGGGGGGGAAGCTTTCTTT,CSVEGGEAFF
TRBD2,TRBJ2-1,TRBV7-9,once,TGTGCCAGCAGCCCATGGGGTAGCGGGGTTAGTAGCGATGAGCAGTTCTTC,CASSPWGSGVSSDEQFF
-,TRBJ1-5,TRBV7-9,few,TGTGCCAGCTCGCGAGGGCTCTGGGAAAATCAGCCCCAGCATTTT,CASSRGLWENQPQHF
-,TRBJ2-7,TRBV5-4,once,TGTGCCAGCAGCTTGTCTAGGGCACGTGAGCAGTACTTC,CASSLSRAREQYF
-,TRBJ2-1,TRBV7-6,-,TGTGCCAGCAGCTCGCGGGTAGCCTACAATGAGCAGTTCTTC,CASSSRVAYNEQFF
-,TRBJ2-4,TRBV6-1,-,TGTGCCAGCAGTGAACCCTCTTGGGGTGAGGCCAAAAACATTCAGTACTTC,CASSEPSWGEAKNIQYF
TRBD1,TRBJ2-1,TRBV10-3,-,TGTGCCATCAGCTCCGGGACAGGGCCGACTTTGAGCTCCTACAATGAGCAGTTCTTC,CAISSGTGPTLSSYNEQFF
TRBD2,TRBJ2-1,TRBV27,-,TGTGCCAGCACAACTGGGAGGGGTGAGCAGTTCTTC,CASTTGRGEQFF
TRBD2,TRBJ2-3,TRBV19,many,TGTGCCAGTACCCATGGACTAGCTAGCACAGATACGCAGTATTTT,CASTHGLASTDTQYF
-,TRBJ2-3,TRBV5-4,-,TGTGCCAGCAGCTTTACAGATACGCAGTATTTT,CASSFTDTQYF
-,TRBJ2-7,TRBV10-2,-,TGCGCCAGCAGTGGGGCGGGATTTTCCCACGAGCAGTACTTC,CASSGAGFSHEQYF
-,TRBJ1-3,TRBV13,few,TGTGCCAGCAGCCCACGACGTAGATCTGGAAACACCATATATTTT,CASSPRRRSGNTIYF